The 12 T cell receptor beta chains below come from one sample, sequenced in a study of Ad26.COV2.S vaccination and SARS-CoV-2 variants. Data came from immunoSEQ multiplex PCR; TCRdb stores just in-frame clones and leaves some out. The table records around 450,000 clones, around 87% of them present only once. Treatment given: around 19 received Ad26.COV2.S at low or high dose, single or two shots; roughly five received placebo; per-sample allocation not given. Day 63 after the first vaccine or placebo injection was the time point for sampling. This specimen was peripheral blood, taken in a trial of Ad26.COV2.S vaccine versus placebo. The receptors derive from a person between 18 and 65 years old who received the Ad26.COV2.S COVID-19 vaccine or a placebo.

This clone was recorded a few times. V usage is TRBV7-8 and J usage is TRBJ2-7, with D possibly matching TRBD2 (6 bases). This CDR3 is built from 14 residues. The germline CDR1 and CDR2 sequences are SGHVS and FQNEAQ. Trimming took 3 bases from V and 6 from J, leaving 15 bases between them. CDR3 DNA sequence: TGTGCCAGCAGCTTCACCGGGGGAACAGGCGAGCAGTACTTC. Amino acid sequence: CASSFTGGTGEQYF.

The rearrangement links TRBV15 to TRBJ2-3, with TRBD1 matching over 8 bases. Germline V gene lookup returns CDR1 LNHNV and CDR2 YYDKDF (reference sequence). This CDR3 is 15 amino acids long. With V trimmed by 1 base and J by 4 bases, 4 bases remained unmatched. CDR3 nucleotide sequence: TGTGCCACCAGCAGAGGACAGGGGACCTCAGATACGCAGTATTTT. It codes for CATSRGQGTSDTQYF.

The rearrangement joins TRBV12-5 to TRBJ2-7, with D tentatively TRBD1 (6 bases). This CDR3 contains 15 residues. Between the trimmed V and J ends, which lost 6 bases and 0 bases, there was a span of 15 bases. Germline lookup yields CDR1 LGHNT and CDR2 FRNRAP. CDR3: CASGLGHQSSYEQYF. The CDR3, as DNA: TGTGCTAGTGGACTGGGACACCAGAGCTCCTACGAGCAGTACTTC.

The J gene is TRBJ2-5, the V gene TRBV11-2; D is possibly TRBD1 or TRBD2 (5 bases each). The CDR3 has 14 amino acids. Germline V gene lookup returns CDR1 SGHAT and CDR2 FQNNGV. V was cut by 8 bases and J by 0 bases, with 13 bases left in between. The CDR3 DNA reads as TGTGCCAGCCGGGGCGGCGGCTACCAAGAGACCCAGTACTTC. Amino acid sequence: CASRGGGYQETQYF.

This clone was picked up one time. The J gene is TRBJ1-1, the V gene TRBV6-2 or TRBV6-3; D is unresolved. This CDR3 is 17 amino acids long. Germline CDR1 is MNHEY and CDR2 is SVGEGT. The V end was cut by 2 bases, the J end by 1 base, with 17 bases between. This CDR3 reads CASSYVVGVRKNTEAFF. CDR3 in DNA: TGTGCCAGCAGTTACGTAGTGGGAGTCAGAAAGAACACTGAAGCTTTCTTT.

The chain is built from TRBV11-2 and TRBJ2-5; TRBD2 agrees at 11 bases. The CDR3 spans 15 residues. Losses at the gene ends were 0 bases for V and 6 bases for J; bases not matched to a gene: 3. Germline V gene data show CDR1 as SGHAT and CDR2 as FQNNGV. The CDR3 loop is CASSLDLAGGKTQYF. As DNA, the CDR3 is TGTGCCAGCAGCTTAGACCTAGCGGGGGGCAAGACCCAGTACTTC. The entire variable domain, with the rest obtained from reference TRBV11-2 and TRBJ2-5, is as follows: EAGVAQSPRYKIIEKRQSVAFWCNPISGHATLYWYQQILGQGPKLLIQFQNNGVVDDSQLPKDRFSAERLKGVDSTLKIQPAKLEDSAVYLCASSLDLAGGKTQYFGPGTRLLVL.

Only one count was recorded for this clone. The V and J genes are TRBV2 and TRBJ2-6; the D gene is possibly TRBD1 (5 bases). V was clipped by 1 base and J by 2 bases, with 12 bases between them. Germline lookup yields CDR1 SNHLY and CDR2 FYNNEI. The CDR3 runs 17 residues. In DNA, the CDR3 is TGTGCCAGCAGTGAAGGGGTAAGGGGCACTGGGGCCAACGTCCTGACTTTC. Translation gives CASSEGVRGTGANVLTF.

V is TRBV9 and J is TRBJ1-1; 8 bases fit TRBD1. The length of the CDR3 is 16 residues. The junction had 9 bases not matched to a gene; V was cut back by 2 bases and J by 3 bases. The germline V gene encodes CDR1 SGDLS and CDR2 YYNGEE. CDR3 nucleotides: TGTGCCAGCAGCGTTCCCGGGCAGGGGGCCGACACTGAAGCTTTCTTT. It is translated as CASSVPGQGADTEAFF.

In its sample, this clone was seen once. The chain carries TRBV29-1 and TRBJ1-1; D unresolved. CDR1 is SQVTM, CDR2 ANQGSEA, per germline. V gave up 6 bases and J gave up 1 base, with 18 bases separating them. The CDR3 totals 15 residues. The CDR3 is CSVAGAAARNTEAFF. The CDR3, as DNA: TGCAGCGTCGCAGGAGCAGCCGCAAGGAACACTGAAGCTTTCTTT.

The chain joins TRBV9 to TRBJ2-7, with unresolved D. V lost 3 bases and J 2 bases, leaving 12 bases between the germline ends. CDR1 and CDR2 from the germline V gene are SGDLS and YYNGEE. This CDR3 contains 14 residues. The CDR3 here is CASSADGEPYEQYF. In nucleotides, the CDR3 is TGTGCCAGCAGCGCCGACGGCGAGCCCTACGAGCAGTACTTC. Full variable domain (outside the CDR3, taken from reference TRBV9 and TRBJ2-7): DSGVTQTPKHLITATGQRVTLRCSPRSGDLSVYWYQQSLDQGLQFLIQYYNGEERAKGNILERFSAQQFPDLHSELNLSSLELGDSALYFCASSADGEPYEQYFGPGTRLTVT.

This clone was detected only once. The chain combines TRBV9 with TRBJ1-1; D not resolved. CDR1 is SGDLS and CDR2 is YYNGEE in the germline V gene. Trimming cost V 2 bases and J 4 bases, with 12 bases left between them. The length of the CDR3 is 14 residues. The CDR3 here is CASSVLGGLTEAFF. The DNA for the CDR3 is TGTGCCAGCAGCGTCTTAGGAGGCCTCACTGAAGCTTTCTTT.

For this clone: Compared with germline, one end of the junction differs, possibly owing to a read error. The gene calls are TRBV2 and TRBJ2-1; possibly TRBD1 or TRBD2 for D (6 bases each). Germline V lookup: CDR1 SNHLY, CDR2 FYNNEI. There are 15 residues in the CDR3. This CDR3 reads CASTRGQGRYDEQFF. The DNA for the CDR3 is TGTGCCAGCACCCGGGGGCAGGGGCGCTACGATGAGCAGTTCTTC. Combining the CDR3 with reference TRBV2 and TRBJ2-1 gives the whole variable domain EPEVTQTPSHQVTQMGQEVILRCVPISNHLYFYWYRQILGQKVEFLVSFYNNEISEKSEIFDDQFSVERPDGSNFTLKIRSTKLEDSAMYFCASTRGQGRYDEQFFGPGTRLTVL.